These T cell receptor beta chains were read from a single sample in a study of blood T cells in healthy people across ages. TCRdb re-called the 5' RACE reads through MiXCR, storing one row per CDR3 protein. In the table there are about 1.4 million distinct CDR3 sequences, 55% to 75% of which are singletons. Sequencing used blood. These receptors all come from a man aged 18 to 35 in good health. CDR3s include the opening cysteine and the closing phenylalanine or tryptophan. The D gene is left open where the match is weak. The size of a clone is reported for some rows only, either as once, few or many, or as a class for expanded clones.

j_gene | v_gene | d_gene | abundance | CDR3nt | CDR3aa
TRBJ1-2 | TRBV6-6 | TRBD1 | . | TGTGTCAGCAGTTACGGGTCGGACAGGGCCCCTGGCTACACCTTC | CVSSYGSDRAPGYTF
TRBJ2-5 | TRBV6-5 | . | . | TGTGCCAGCAGTTACTCGAACGGGCCCGAGACCCAGTACTTC | CASSYSNGPETQYF
TRBJ1-5 | TRBV20-1 | . | . | TGCAGTGCTAGAGAGGAGAAGGGGCGGCATAGCAATCAGCCCCAGCATTTT | CSAREEKGRHSNQPQHF
TRBJ1-2 | TRBV6-2/TRBV6-3 | . | . | TGTGCCAGCAGTACCCCACGACAGGCCCTGGAAGGCTACACCTTC | CASSTPRQALEGYTF
TRBJ2-1 | TRBV20-1 | TRBD2 | . | TGCAGTGCAGACACTAGCGGGGCCTACAATGAGCAGTTCTTC | CSADTSGAYNEQFF
TRBJ2-7 | TRBV27 | TRBD2 | few | TGTGCCAGCAGTGTAATAGCGGGGAGCCCTTCCTACGAGCAGTACTTC | CASSVIAGSPSYEQYF
TRBJ2-3 | TRBV6-1 | . | . | TGTGCCAGCACCCCGCCCCAGCGGCGTACAGAGACGCAGTATTTT | CASTPPQRRTETQYF
TRBJ2-6 | TRBV7-2 | . | few | TGTGCCAGCAGCGTATTACAGGGTTTTGGGGCCAACGTCCTGACTTTC | CASSVLQGFGANVLTF
TRBJ1-4 | TRBV7-9 | TRBD1 | . | TGTGCCAGCAGCTTAGGGGACAGGCTGTTTTTT | CASSLGDRLFF
TRBJ2-1 | TRBV6-6 | TRBD2 | . | TGTGCCAGCAACGAAGCGGGATCCCCCTACAATGAGCAGTTCTTC | CASNEAGSPYNEQFF
TRBJ2-5 | TRBV4-2 | . | . | TGTGCCAGCAGCCAAGGACTGGTACAAGAGACCCAGTACTTC | CASSQGLVQETQYF
TRBJ2-5 | TRBV28 | . | . | TGTGCCAGCAGTGTTTCGGACCGAGGGACCCAGTACTTC | CASSVSDRGTQYF
TRBJ2-7 | TRBV29-1 | . | . | TGCAGCGTCTCAGGGGGGAGGGGACTGGCCTACGAGCAGTACTTC | CSVSGGRGLAYEQYF
TRBJ1-1 | TRBV14 | TRBD1 | . | TGTGCCAGCAGCCTCGGGACAGGGTGGGGAACTGAAGCTTTCTTT | CASSLGTGWGTEAFF
TRBJ2-7 | TRBV4-2 | TRBD2 | . | TGTGCCAGCAGCCCCGGGGGAGGGGCCTACGAGCAGTACTTC | CASSPGGGAYEQYF
TRBJ1-5 | TRBV7-8 | . | . | TGTGCCAGCAGCTTAGCAGTTGGGCCTGGCAATCAGCCCCAGCATTTT | CASSLAVGPGNQPQHF
TRBJ1-4 | TRBV20-1 | . | few | TGCAGTGCTAGAGATGATAATAATGAAAAACTGTTTTTT | CSARDDNNEKLFF
TRBJ2-3 | TRBV2 | . | . | TGTGCCAGCAGTGAACCAGATATAGGACCGGTTTCTAGCACAGATACGCAGTATTTT | CASSEPDIGPVSSTDTQYF
TRBJ2-5 | TRBV11-2 | . | . | TGTGCCAGCAGTGCGGCGGACCCTCAAGAGACCCAGTACTTC | CASSAADPQETQYF
TRBJ2-2 | TRBV30 | . | . | TGTGCCTGGCACCGAAGGAACACCGGGGAGCTGTTTTTT | CAWHRRNTGELFF
TRBJ2-1 | TRBV12-3/TRBV12-4 | . | few | TGTGCCAGCAATCGTGTGGAGGGGGGCGATGAGCAGTTCTTC | CASNRVEGGDEQFF
TRBJ2-3 | TRBV28 | TRBD2 | few | TGTGCCAGCAGTTTAACTAGCGGGGGGCCCCGCACAGATACGCAGTATTTT | CASSLTSGGPRTDTQYF
TRBJ2-5 | TRBV20-1 | . | . | TGCAGTGCTATAAAAGGAGCTCCCCAGTACTTC | CSAIKGAPQYF
TRBJ2-7 | TRBV4-2 | . | . | TGTGCCAGCAGCCAAGCTCTTATGGGGGGCCTGTACGAGCAGTACTTC | CASSQALMGGLYEQYF